In its sample, the clone carrying this T cell receptor (beta chain) was seen a few times. This record comes from a study of sequential checkpoint blockade in melanoma. The CDR3 is made up of 16 amino acids. V gave up 0 bases and J gave up 2 bases; unmatched junction bases: 6. Germline V gives CDR1 SGHDT, CDR2 YYEEEE. Produced via immunoSEQ multiplex PCR; TCRdb's table is partial and in-frame only. The data contain some 13,000 clones, almost 80% of them singletons. The treatment: randomized to nivolumab then ipilimumab (arm A) or the reverse (arm B). Sorted cells were live CD3+CD8+, lacking CD19 and CD56, from PBMCs.

The chain carries TRBV5-6 and TRBJ2-3; 7 nucleotides match TRBD2. The sample here was CD8+ T cells sorted from blood (inferred from file names), taken from a patient given nivolumab and ipilimumab in sequence. The sequence was obtained from a human donor with melanoma. The CDR3 DNA sequence: TGTGCCAGCAGCTTGGGTGGAGCGGGAAACACAGATACGCAGTATTTT. Its translation: CASSLGGAGNTDTQYF.